This TCR beta chain was sequenced during a study of blood T cell repertoires in COVID-19. Study-level information: Samples of COVID-19 (acute and convalescent) were obtained from the United States, Italy and Spain. T cells, B-cell-depleted T cells, or PBMCs provided the cDNA or gDNA that served as material.

This clone was counted at least ten times. Profiling relied on immunoSEQ multiplex PCR, and the TCRdb table lists in-frame clones only, not all of them. This table has 120,000 to 150,000 clones, more than 75% appearing once. Sequencing was performed on peripheral blood. The sequence was collected from a human donor in a cohort sampled during active COVID-19.

DNA of the CDR3: TGTGCCAGCACCCAGGGTCCGTACTACGAGCAGTACTTC. Encoded protein: CASTQGPYYEQYF. The chain joins TRBV7-9 to TRBJ2-7, with D possibly matching TRBD1 (5 bases). CDR3 length: 13 amino acids. The V and J ends lost 7 bases and 3 bases respectively, with 13 bases between them. Germline lookup yields CDR1 SEHNR and CDR2 FQNEAQ (reference sequence).